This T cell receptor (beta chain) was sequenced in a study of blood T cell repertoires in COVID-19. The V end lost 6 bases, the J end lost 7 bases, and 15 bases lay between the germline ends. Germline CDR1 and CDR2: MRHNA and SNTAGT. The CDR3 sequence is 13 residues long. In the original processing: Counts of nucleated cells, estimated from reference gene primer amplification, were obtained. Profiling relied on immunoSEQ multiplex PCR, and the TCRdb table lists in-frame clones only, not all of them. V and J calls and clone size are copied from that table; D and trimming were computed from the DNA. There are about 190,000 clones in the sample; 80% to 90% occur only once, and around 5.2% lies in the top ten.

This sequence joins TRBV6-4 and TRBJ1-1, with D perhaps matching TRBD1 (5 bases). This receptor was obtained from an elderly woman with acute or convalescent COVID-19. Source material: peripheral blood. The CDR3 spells CASSREVGFEAFF. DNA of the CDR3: TGTGCCAGCAGCAGGGAGGTCGGCTTTGAAGCTTTCTTT.